Each of the 18 T cell receptor beta chains below was sequenced from the same sample in a study of neurological immune-mediated disorders. TCRdb fed the 5' RACE reads into MiXCR, producing one record per CDR3 protein. Here the sample spans about 53,000 distinct CDR3 sequences, roughly 8% being singletons. Time point specified: longitudinal time-point 3. Material: PBMCs. These receptors originate from a woman aged 40 to 50 in good health.

Ten or more counts support this clonotype. The CDR3 DNA is TGTGCCAGCAGTTACCTTCGATATTCCGGGGAGCTGTTTTTT. This translates into CASSYLRYSGELFF. The rearrangement joins TRBV6-5 to TRBJ2-2; D is unclear. CDR1 and CDR2 from the germline V gene are MNHEY and SVGAGI. The CDR3 runs to 14 residues. Deletions cut 2 bases from V and 6 bases from J, with 10 bases between.

The sample holds many counts of this clonotype. V gene TRBV4-3 combines with J gene TRBJ1-2, with no clear D. Trimming took 0 bases from V and 4 from J, leaving 12 bases between them. Germline CDR1 LGHNA, CDR2 YSLEER. The CDR3 has 15 residues. CDR3 protein: CASSQDYSGLYGYTF. The CDR3 bases are TGCGCCAGCAGCCAAGATTACAGTGGGCTCTATGGCTACACCTTC.

This clonotype was counted ten times or more. V is TRBV5-1 and J is TRBJ1-1, with a weak D call TRBD1 (5 bases). From germline, CDR1 is SGHRS and CDR2 YFSETQ. The CDR3 is made up of 13 amino acids. Trimming cost V 3 bases and J 1 base, with 7 bases left between them. The CDR3 region has the DNA TGCGCCAGCAGCTCCACAGGGAACACTGAAGCTTTCTTT. Translating gives CASSSTGNTEAFF.

About this clonotype itself: Just one base apart from a much larger clone, this may be a read error. This sequence joins TRBV20-1 and TRBJ2-3; D is ambiguous. In germline, CDR1 is DFQATT, CDR2 SNEGSKA (reference sequence). The CDR3 is 13 amino acids. V shed 6 bases and J shed 4 bases, with 14 bases lying between them. DNA of the CDR3: TGCAGTGCCGCCGGCGACCGGTCAGATACGCAGTATTTT. Translated, it gives CSAAGDRSDTQYF.

The table lists this clonotype with many counts. V usage is TRBV7-2 and J usage is TRBJ2-5, with D perhaps TRBD2 (5 bases). The germline V and J ends were trimmed by 6 bases and 5 bases, with 16 bases remaining between them. CDR1 is SGHTA and CDR2 is FQGNSA in the germline V gene. This CDR3 contains 14 residues. CDR3 region: CASSPQMGGETQYF. The CDR3 DNA sequence: TGTGCCAGCAGTCCCCAGATGGGCGGGGAGACCCAGTACTTC.

This clonotype was seen at least ten times. The chain links TRBV5-6 to TRBJ2-1, with 12 bases lining up with TRBD2. This CDR3 has 18 residues. In germline, CDR1 is SGHDT, CDR2 YYEEEE. V was clipped by 2 bases and J by 0 bases; unmatched bases: 6. In DNA form, the CDR3 reads TGTGCCAGCAGCTTACTAGCGGGGGGCAGAGCCTCCTACAATGAGCAGTTCTTC. This translates into CASSLLAGGRASYNEQFF. Looking up the rest from reference TRBV5-6 and TRBJ2-1 gives the full variable domain: DAGVTQSPTHLIKTRGQQVTLRCSPKSGHDTVSWYQQALGQGPQFIFQYYEEEERQRGNFPDRFSGHQFPNYSSELNVNALLLGDSALYLCASSLLAGGRASYNEQFFGPGTRLTVL.

This clonotype was counted at least ten times. The genes are TRBV6-6 and TRBJ2-7; 9 nucleotides match TRBD2. CDR3 length equals 16 residues. V gave up 2 bases and J gave up 2 bases; unmatched junction bases: 7. The germline CDR1 and CDR2 sequences are MNHNY and SVGAGI (reference sequence). The DNA of the CDR3 is TGTGCCAGCAGTTACGCATTGACTAGCGGACCCTACGAGCAGTACTTC. This gives the protein CASSYALTSGPYEQYF.

This clonotype showed up many times. The chain employs TRBV5-1 and TRBJ2-1; possibly TRBD2 for D (6 bases). Trimming removed 4 bases at V and 0 bases at J, with 14 bases between. Germline CDR1 is SGHRS and CDR2 is YFSETQ. The CDR3 consists of 16 residues. The CDR3 coding sequence is TGCGCCAGCAGCGACGGAGGAGGGCGCTCCTACAATGAGCAGTTCTTC. This gives the protein CASSDGGGRSYNEQFF.

This clonotype was detected ten times or more. The rearrangement links TRBV27 to TRBJ2-7; D remains unclear. The CDR3 is 14 residues long. Germline CDR1 MNHEY, CDR2 SMNVEV (reference sequence). The V and J ends lost 3 bases and 1 base respectively, with 10 bases between them. The CDR3 DNA reads as TGTGCCAGCAGTTTCACCAGCGCTTCCTACGAGCAGTACTTC. Protein sequence: CASSFTSASYEQYF.

This clonotype appeared many times. The V gene is TRBV10-2, the J gene TRBJ2-5; D is uncertain. Germline loops: CDR1 WSHSY, CDR2 SAAADI. The CDR3 loop spans 13 amino acids. V was pared by 6 bases and J by 5 bases, with 13 bases between. This CDR3 reads CASRTGVGETQYF. CDR3 sequence (DNA): TGCGCCAGCAGGACTGGGGTGGGTGAGACCCAGTACTTC.

This clonotype was detected only a few times. The chain is built from TRBV4-2 and TRBJ2-2; 8 bases match TRBD1. V gave up 2 bases and J gave up 0 bases; unmatched junction bases: 8. The CDR3 is 18 residues long. CDR1 is LGHNA and CDR2 is YNFKEQ in the germline V gene. The CDR3 sequence: CASSQLIGQGSNTGELFF. CDR3 DNA sequence: TGTGCCAGCAGCCAACTGATCGGACAGGGATCGAACACCGGGGAGCTGTTTTTT.

This clonotype was counted a few times. The gene calls are TRBV6-6 and TRBJ2-3; TRBD2 matches 9 bases. Germline V lookup: CDR1 MNHNY, CDR2 SVGAGI (reference sequence). This CDR3 spans 16 amino acids. V lost 2 bases to trimming and J lost 6 bases; unmatched junction nucleotides: 9. The CDR3 sequence: CASSYGTSITGDTQYF. The CDR3, as DNA: TGTGCCAGCAGTTACGGGACTAGCATAACTGGGGATACGCAGTATTTT.

This clonotype was recorded a few times. The chain couples TRBV4-2 to TRBJ1-1; no reliable D call. The germline V gene has CDR1 LGHNA and CDR2 YNFKEQ. The length of the CDR3 is 15 residues. Between the trimmed V and J ends, which lost 4 bases and 0 bases, there was a span of 12 bases. The CDR3 region has the DNA TGTGCCAGCAGCCGGGCCGGGCCGCTGAACACTGAAGCTTTCTTT. Translation gives CASSRAGPLNTEAFF.

This chain links TRBV6-2 or TRBV6-3 with TRBJ2-2; tentatively, D is TRBD1 (7 bases). The CDR3 sequence is 20 residues long. From germline, CDR1 is MNHEY and CDR2 SVGEGT. The V end lost 6 bases, the J end lost 2 bases, and 28 bases lay between the germline ends. The CDR3 spells CASRPLYYRDSGLNTGELFF. DNA for the CDR3: TGTGCCAGCAGGCCGCTTTATTACCGGGACAGCGGGCTCAACACCGGGGAGCTGTTTTTT.

This clonotype was seen at least ten times. The chain combines TRBV4-3 with TRBJ1-3; D is ambiguous. Germline values: CDR1 LGHNA, CDR2 YSLEER. Trimming left V 0 bases short and J 4 bases short, with 13 bases between. The CDR3 spans 16 residues. CDR3 DNA sequence: TGCGCCAGCAGCCAAGATGTTGGACTCGGGGGAAACACCATATATTTT. Translating it yields CASSQDVGLGGNTIYF.

Points on this clonotype: With a much larger clone just one base away, this may be a read error. The genes are TRBV20-1 and TRBJ1-3, with 9 bases identical to TRBD1. Germline trimming cut 7 bases from V and 0 bases from J; bases unmatched to any gene: 4. In germline, CDR1 is DFQATT, CDR2 SNEGSKA (reference sequence). This CDR3 contains 14 residues. This chain's CDR3 is CSVLDRGSGNTIYF. CDR3 DNA: TGCAGTGTTTTGGACAGGGGCTCTGGAAACACCATATATTTT.

In this sample, this clonotype turned up many times. The CDR3 here is CSAMLRTPWEVTDTQYF. CDR3 bases: TGCAGTGCGATGCTAAGGACCCCTTGGGAAGTCACAGATACGCAGTATTTT. This chain joins TRBV20-1 and TRBJ2-3; D is unresolved. CDR1 and CDR2 from the germline V gene are DFQATT and SNEGSKA (reference sequence). Trimming shortened V by 6 bases and J by 2 bases, and 24 bases separated the two germline ends. CDR3 length: 17 residues.

This clonotype was counted ten times or more. V gene TRBV10-3 combines with J gene TRBJ1-3, with D perhaps matching TRBD1 (5 bases). Germline loops: CDR1 ENHRY, CDR2 SYGVKD. Trimming left V 6 bases short and J 2 bases short, with 11 bases between. This CDR3 contains 14 residues. In nucleotides, the CDR3 is TGTGCCATCAGGATGGCAGGGACTGGAAACACCATATATTTT. This sequence encodes CAIRMAGTGNTIYF.